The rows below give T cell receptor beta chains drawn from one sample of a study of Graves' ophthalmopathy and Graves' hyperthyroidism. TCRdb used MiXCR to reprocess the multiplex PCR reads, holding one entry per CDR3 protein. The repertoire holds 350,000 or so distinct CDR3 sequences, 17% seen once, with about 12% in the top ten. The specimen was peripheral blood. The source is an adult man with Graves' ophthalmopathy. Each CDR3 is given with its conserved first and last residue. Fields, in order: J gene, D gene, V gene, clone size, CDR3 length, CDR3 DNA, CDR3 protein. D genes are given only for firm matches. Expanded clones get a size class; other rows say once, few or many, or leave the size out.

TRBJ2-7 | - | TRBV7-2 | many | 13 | TGTGCCAGTACCGCGGGGAGCCCCTACGAGCAGTACTTC | CASTAGSPYEQYF
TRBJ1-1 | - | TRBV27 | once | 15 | TGTGCCAGCAGTTTAGGGTGGGACGGTAAAAAGAAAGCTTTCTTT | CASSLGWDGKKKAFF
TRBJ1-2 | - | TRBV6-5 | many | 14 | TGTGCCAGCAGTTACGGGGACACCGCCTATGGCTACACCTTC | CASSYGDTAYGYTF
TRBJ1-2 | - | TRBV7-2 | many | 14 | TGTGCCAGCAGGGGCCGGGTCCTCGCACCTGGCTACACCTTC | CASRGRVLAPGYTF
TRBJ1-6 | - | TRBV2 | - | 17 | TGTGCCAGCAGTGACGACAGTTCGAGCTCCTATAATTCACCCCTCCACTTT | CASSDDSSSSYNSPLHF
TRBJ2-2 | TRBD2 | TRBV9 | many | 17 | TGTGCCAGCAGCGTAGCTAGCGGGCCCGCGAACACCGGGGAGCTGTTTTTT | CASSVASGPANTGELFF
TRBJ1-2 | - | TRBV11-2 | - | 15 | TGCGCCAGCAGCTTACTGACGGGGTCCATCAATGGCTACACCTTC | CASSLLTGSINGYTF
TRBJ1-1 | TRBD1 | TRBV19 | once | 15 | TGTGCCAGTAGGACAGGGGGCGCTTTTAGCACTGAAGCTTTCTTT | CASRTGGAFSTEAFF
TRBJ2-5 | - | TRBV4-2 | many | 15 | TGTGCCAGCAGCCACGATCGGGGGGCCCAAGAGACCCAGTACTTC | CASSHDRGAQETQYF
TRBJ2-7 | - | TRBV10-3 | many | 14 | TGTGCCATCAGACAACCCCCGGGGCCGAACGAGCAGTACTTC | CAIRQPPGPNEQYF
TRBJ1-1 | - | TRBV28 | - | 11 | TGTGCCAGCAGTCGTGGGTCAGGGGCTTTCTTT | CASSRGSGAFF
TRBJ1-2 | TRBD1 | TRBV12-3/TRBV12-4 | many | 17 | TGTGCCAGCAGTCCACGGGACAGGGCTCTTCCTAACTATGGCTACACCTTC | CASSPRDRALPNYGYTF
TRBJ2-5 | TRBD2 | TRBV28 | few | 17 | TGTGCCAGCAGTTTAAGCGGGGGGGCAGGGTCGGAAGAGACCCAGTACTTC | CASSLSGGAGSEETQYF
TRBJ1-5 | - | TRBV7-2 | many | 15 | TGTGCCAGCAGCTTAGCGGGACCTAGCAATCAGCCCCAGCATTTT | CASSLAGPSNQPQHF
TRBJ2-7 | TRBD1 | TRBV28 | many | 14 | TGTGCCACCCTAAGGGGACAGGGACTCCACGAGCAGTACTTC | CATLRGQGLHEQYF
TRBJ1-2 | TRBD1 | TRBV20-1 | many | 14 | TGCAGTGCTAGAGGCATGGGACAGGGAGGTGGCTACACCTTC | CSARGMGQGGGYTF
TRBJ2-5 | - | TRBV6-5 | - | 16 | TGTGCCAGCAGTCACTGGGCGACATCAGGGAAAGAGACCCAGTACTTC | CASSHWATSGKETQYF
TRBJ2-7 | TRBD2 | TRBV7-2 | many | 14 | TGTGCCAGCAGCTTAGCTAGCGGGGGGTACGAGCAGTACTTC | CASSLASGGYEQYF
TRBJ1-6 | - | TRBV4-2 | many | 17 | TGTGCCAGCAGCCAAGGACGCCGCCAGGGGAATAATTCACCCCTCCACTTT | CASSQGRRQGNNSPLHF
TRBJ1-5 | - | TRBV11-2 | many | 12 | TGTGCCAGCAGCTTAGGGGCCGGCCCCCAGCATTTT | CASSLGAGPQHF
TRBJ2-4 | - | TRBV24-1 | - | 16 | TGTGCCACCAGTGAAGCAGGTGTGGGGGGTATGAACATTCAGTACTTC | CATSEAGVGGMNIQYF
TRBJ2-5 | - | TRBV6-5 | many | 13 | TGTGCCAGCAGTATTATGACAGAAGAGACCCAGTACTTC | CASSIMTEETQYF
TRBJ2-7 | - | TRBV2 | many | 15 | TGTGCCAGCAGTGAAATGGTAGTCAGATCCTACGAGCAGTACTTC | CASSEMVVRSYEQYF
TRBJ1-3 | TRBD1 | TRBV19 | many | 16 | TGTGCCGGTCGACGGACAGGGGGCGACTCTGGAAACACCATATATTTT | CAGRRTGGDSGNTIYF
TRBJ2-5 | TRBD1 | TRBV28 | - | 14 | TGTGCCAGCGGGGGGACAGGGGGGTCGGAGACCCAGTACTTC | CASGGTGGSETQYF
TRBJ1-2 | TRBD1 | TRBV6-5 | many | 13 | TGTGCCAGCAGTTATTCGGGAACAGGGGACTACACCTTC | CASSYSGTGDYTF
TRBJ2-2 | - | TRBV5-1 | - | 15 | TGCGCCAGCAGCCCGAAAAATCTGAACACCGGGGAGCTGTTTTTT | CASSPKNLNTGELFF
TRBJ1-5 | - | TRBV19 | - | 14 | TGTGCCAGTAGTATAGGGCTGGGTGGACAGCCCCAGCATTTT | CASSIGLGGQPQHF
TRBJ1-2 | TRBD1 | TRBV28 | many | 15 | TGTGCCAGCAGCCGACAGGGGTTGGTGGTCTCGGACTACACCTTC | CASSRQGLVVSDYTF
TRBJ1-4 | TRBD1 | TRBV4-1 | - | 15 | TGCGCCAGCAGCACCCAGACAGGGGTAAATGAAAAACTGTTTTTT | CASSTQTGVNEKLFF
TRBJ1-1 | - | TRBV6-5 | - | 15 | TGTGCCAGCAGTTACTCTGGGGGCACGGGCACTGAAGCTTTCTTT | CASSYSGGTGTEAFF
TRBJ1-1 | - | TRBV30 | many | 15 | TGTGCCTGGAACCCGGGACACAGCATGAACACTGAAGCTTTCTTT | CAWNPGHSMNTEAFF
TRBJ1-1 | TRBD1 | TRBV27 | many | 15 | TGTGCCAGCAGTAAAAGACAGGGGGCGTACACTGAAGCTTTCTTT | CASSKRQGAYTEAFF
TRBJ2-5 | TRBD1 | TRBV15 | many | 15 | TGTGCCATCAGCCCTCGACAGGGGGCGGGAGAGACCCAGTACTTC | CAISPRQGAGETQYF
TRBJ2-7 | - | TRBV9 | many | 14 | TGTGCCAGCAGCCCACGACAGGACATCTACGAGCAGTACTTC | CASSPRQDIYEQYF